A single sample gave rise to the 4 T cell receptor beta chains below, sequenced in a study of T-cell reconstitution after alpha-beta-depleted transplantation in children. The TCRbeta library incorporated unique molecular identifiers. TCRdb re-derived calls from the PCR reads in MiXCR, one entry per CDR3 protein. Here the sample spans 330,000 or so distinct CDR3 sequences, 10% to 13% being singletons. The sample here was PBMCs from the stem cell graft donor, taken from the stem cell graft. These receptors were obtained from a human donor who donated a stem cell graft to a child with acute lymphoblastic leukemia.

For the CDR3, the DNA is TGCGCCAGCAGCCGAACGGACAGCCAAGAGACCCAGTACTTC. It translates to CASSRTDSQETQYF. J is TRBJ2-5 and V is TRBV5-1, with a weak D call TRBD1 (6 bases). The CDR3 spans 14 residues. V gave up 4 bases and J gave up 1 base, with 11 bases separating them. Germline CDR1 is SGHRS and CDR2 is YFSETQ.

This clonotype was counted many times. The chain has TRBV20-1 and TRBJ2-7, with D possibly matching TRBD2 (5 bases). CDR1 and CDR2 (germline): DFQATT, SNEGSKA (reference sequence). The CDR3 is 11 residues long. Trimming stripped 5 bases from V and 3 bases from J, with 8 bases between. The CDR3 here is CSAEGHYEQYF. The CDR3 region has the DNA TGCAGTGCTGAGGGCCACTACGAGCAGTACTTC.

Only a few counts were recorded for this clonotype. This sequence joins TRBV28 and TRBJ2-1; TRBD1 might be the D (5 bases). Between the trimmed V and J ends, which lost 6 bases and 1 base, there was a span of 25 bases. Per the germline V gene, CDR1 is MDHEN and CDR2 is SYDVKM. The CDR3 has 19 amino acids. The CDR3 spells CASSFSNVGARGSYNEQFF. The CDR3 DNA sequence: TGTGCCAGCAGCTTTTCGAACGTAGGGGCCCGTGGGTCCTACAATGAGCAGTTCTTC.

This clonotype was recorded a few times. The chain joins TRBV12-3 or TRBV12-4 to TRBJ2-1; 9 positions agree with TRBD2. J lost 13 bases, V lost 4 bases, and 17 bases had no gene match. The CDR3 is made up of 16 amino acids. The chain's CDR3 is CASSSAGGWDGRSQFF. Written as DNA, the CDR3 is TGTGCCAGCAGTTCTGCGGGAGGGTGGGACGGGAGGAGTCAGTTCTTC.